These 25 T cell receptor beta chains share one sample of origin, sequenced in a study of T cell repertoires in cytomegalovirus infection. TCRdb re-analysed the reads in MiXCR, keeping a single row per CDR3 protein. The sample lists 450,000 to 650,000 distinct CDR3 sequences, approximately 25% seen once, with about 13% in the top ten. Sequencing used PBMCs. The receptors stem from a human donor in good health (CMV status not recorded). Some clones in this sample may be carry-over from other donors' samples.

This chain connects TRBV5-6 to TRBJ2-3; 10 bases line up with TRBD2. The V and J ends lost 7 bases and 6 bases, in that order; junction bases with no gene match: 8. The length of the CDR3 is 14 residues. Germline V gene lookup returns CDR1 SGHDT and CDR2 YYEEEE. CDR3: CASGNSGRLDTQYF. Here the CDR3 DNA reads TGTGCCAGCGGAAATAGCGGGAGGTTGGATACGCAGTATTTT.

This clonotype showed up just once. This chain uses TRBV5-4 with TRBJ1-6; the D gene is possibly TRBD1 (6 bases). V was cut by 2 bases and J by 6 bases, with 12 bases left in between. The CDR3 is 15 residues long. Germline-derived CDR1 and CDR2 are SGHNT and YYREEE (reference sequence). The DNA of the CDR3 is TGTGCCAGCAGCTTCGGGGGCCCAGCTAATTCACCCCTCCACTTT. This translates into CASSFGGPANSPLHF.

The chain combines TRBV4-1 with TRBJ2-1; TRBD2 might be the D (5 bases). V shed 0 bases and J shed 0 bases, with 9 bases lying between them. This CDR3 region has 16 residues. The V gene's germline CDR1 is MGHRA and CDR2 YSYEKL. The CDR3 DNA reads as TGCGCCAGCAGCCAAGATATAGCGAGCTCCTACAATGAGCAGTTCTTC. Translating it yields CASSQDIASSYNEQFF.

The rearrangement links TRBV7-9 to TRBJ2-5, with 7 bases fitting TRBD2. Germline V gene lookup returns CDR1 SEHNR and CDR2 FQNEAQ (reference sequence). The CDR3 extends over 16 amino acids. With V trimmed by 1 base and J by 5 bases, 10 bases remained unmatched. The CDR3 spells CASSLDRAGDQETQYF. CDR3 nucleotide sequence: TGTGCCAGCAGCTTAGATCGCGCGGGAGATCAGGAGACCCAGTACTTC.

The rearrangement joins TRBV5-1 to TRBJ1-1, with 9 bases lining up with TRBD1. The germline V gene encodes CDR1 SGHRS and CDR2 YFSETQ. The CDR3 spans 15 residues. The junction had 5 bases not matched to a gene; V was cut back by 4 bases and J by 1 base. CDR3: CASSPDRGTNTEAFF. The DNA for the CDR3 is TGCGCCAGCAGCCCGGACAGGGGAACGAACACTGAAGCTTTCTTT.

This chain joins TRBV7-9 and TRBJ1-6, with D uncertain. Trimming removed 5 bases from V and 5 bases from J, with 10 bases in between. This CDR3 region has 14 residues. Germline CDR1 SEHNR, CDR2 FQNEAQ (reference sequence). CDR3 amino acids: CASSPDGDNSPLHF. The CDR3 region has the DNA TGTGCCAGCAGCCCGGACGGAGATAATTCACCCCTCCACTTT.

This clonotype was counted ten times or more. The chain joins TRBV7-2 to TRBJ1-6; D remains ambiguous. Trimming took 10 bases from V and 0 from J, leaving 10 bases between them. Per the germline V gene, CDR1 is SGHTA and CDR2 is FQGNSA. The CDR3 sequence is 14 residues long. This CDR3 reads CATMRSSYNSPLHF. In nucleotides, the CDR3 is TGTGCCACCATGCGGAGCTCCTATAATTCACCCCTCCACTTT.

This clonotype was seen at least ten times. The chain uses TRBV28 and TRBJ2-7; D not resolved. The CDR3 spans 12 residues. In germline, CDR1 is MDHEN, CDR2 SYDVKM. Trimming stripped 2 bases from V and 4 bases from J, with 6 bases between. CDR3 residues: CASSLGRYEQYF. CDR3 bases: TGTGCCAGCAGTTTAGGCCGATACGAGCAGTACTTC. Supplemented by reference TRBV28 and TRBJ2-7, the full variable domain reads DVKVTQSSRYLVKRTGEKVFLECVQDMDHENMFWYRQDPGLGLRLIYFSYDVKMKEKGDIPEGYSVSREKKERFSLILESASTNQTSMYLCASSLGRYEQYFGPGTRLTVT.

This chain uses TRBV6-1 with TRBJ2-7; TRBD1 matches 10 bases. CDR1 and CDR2 from the germline V gene are MNHNS and SASEGT. The CDR3 runs to 15 residues. Losses at the gene ends were 7 bases for V and 3 bases for J; bases not matched to a gene: 9. The CDR3 bases are TGTGCCAGCACTGATGCCGGGACAGGGGTCTACGAGCAGTACTTC. It yields the protein CASTDAGTGVYEQYF.

This clonotype was recorded a few times. This rearrangement joins TRBV7-9 to TRBJ2-7; perhaps TRBD2 as D (6 bases). With 5 bases removed from V and 5 bases from J, the gap between germline ends came to 16 bases. Germline V CDR1 and CDR2: SEHNR, FQNEAQ (reference sequence). The CDR3 is 14 residues long. As DNA, the CDR3 is TGTGCCAGCAGCCTCGTATTCAGGGAGGACGAGCAGTACTTC. This translates into CASSLVFREDEQYF.

V and J are TRBV15 and TRBJ2-1, with TRBD2 matching over 11 bases. CDR1 and CDR2 from the germline V gene are LNHNV and YYDKDF (reference sequence). CDR3 size: 14 residues. V gave up 5 bases and J gave up 5 bases; unmatched junction bases: 2. The CDR3 DNA follows: TGTGCCACCAGCCCGACTAGCGGGAACAATGAGCAGTTCTTC. Translated: CATSPTSGNNEQFF.

The V call is TRBV12-3 or TRBV12-4, the J call TRBJ2-1; 9 bases line up with TRBD2. Unmatched junction bases numbered 3, after V lost 8 bases and J lost 1 base. This CDR3 comprises 14 residues. The CDR3 protein is CASLSGSSYNEQFF. The CDR3 DNA follows: TGTGCCAGCCTTAGCGGGAGTTCCTACAATGAGCAGTTCTTC.

The rearrangement links TRBV7-9 to TRBJ2-1; maybe TRBD2 (6 bases). Germline lookup yields CDR1 SEHNR and CDR2 FQNEAQ (reference sequence). Trimming stripped 2 bases from V and 8 bases from J, with 16 bases between. CDR3 length: 15 residues. Here the CDR3 DNA reads TGTGCCAGCAGCTTATTTTCGGGAGCGTCGGATGAGCAGTTCTTC. This codes for CASSLFSGASDEQFF.

This clonotype has a count of ten or more. The chain employs TRBV7-2 and TRBJ2-1; TRBD2 aligns across 10 bases. Germline V gene lookup returns CDR1 SGHTA and CDR2 FQGNSA. The CDR3 is made up of 17 amino acids. Trimming removed 2 bases from V and 2 bases from J; junction bases left unmatched: 6. CDR3 region: CASSLWASGSPYNEQFF. Here the CDR3 DNA reads TGTGCCAGCAGCTTATGGGCTAGCGGGAGTCCCTACAATGAGCAGTTCTTC. The whole variable domain, remainder taken from reference TRBV7-2 and TRBJ2-1, is GAGVSQSPSNKVTEKGKDVELRCDPISGHTALYWYRQSLGQGLEFLIYFQGNSAPDKSGLPSDRFSAERTGGSVSTLTIQRTQQEDSAVYLCASSLWASGSPYNEQFFGPGTRLTVL.

The gene calls are TRBV24-1 and TRBJ2-6, with TRBD1 identical over 8 bases. The CDR3 has 17 residues. CDR1 is KGHDR, CDR2 SFDVKD, per germline. With 9 bases clipped from V and 1 base from J, the junction kept 10 bases outside the gene matches. The CDR3 protein is CATVGPGGASGANVLTF. The CDR3 nucleotides are TGTGCCACCGTAGGACCAGGGGGCGCGTCTGGGGCCAACGTCCTGACTTTC.

CDR3 nucleotide sequence: TGTGCCACCAGGCCACGGGACGACGTCAACAATGAGCAGTTCTTC. Translating gives CATRPRDDVNNEQFF. The V gene is TRBV24-1, the J gene TRBJ2-1, with D perhaps given as TRBD1 or TRBD2 (5 bases each). Trimming removed 7 bases from V and 5 bases from J, with 17 bases in between. Per germline, CDR1 KGHDR and CDR2 SFDVKD. There are 15 residues in the CDR3.

This clonotype was detected a few times. The gene calls are TRBV7-9 and TRBJ2-5; possible D gene TRBD2, 6 bases. The CDR3 runs to 20 residues. Between the trimmed V and J ends, which lost 5 bases and 2 bases, there was a span of 30 bases. Germline CDR1 and CDR2: SEHNR and FQNEAQ (reference sequence). CDR3 DNA sequence: TGTGCCAGCAGCGGAGGTTTTTGGGGAGCTGGCGGGGCCTTTCAAGAGACCCAGTACTTC. It is translated as CASSGGFWGAGGAFQETQYF. The whole variable domain, filled in from reference TRBV7-9 and TRBJ2-5, reads DTGVSQNPRHKITKRGQNVTFRCDPISEHNRLYWYRQTLGQGPEFLTYFQNEAQLEKSRLLSDRFSAERPKGSFSTLEIQRTEQGDSAMYLCASSGGFWGAGGAFQETQYFGPGTRLLVL.

The chain employs TRBV18 and TRBJ2-1; 7 positions match TRBD2. The trim removed 2 bases at V and 5 bases at J, leaving 6 bases unmatched. The V gene's germline CDR1 is KGHSH and CDR2 LQKENI. The CDR3 is made up of 15 amino acids. CDR3 bases: TGTGCCAGCTCACCAAGGCTAGCGGAGAACAATGAGCAGTTCTTC. This codes for CASSPRLAENNEQFF.

This clonotype has a count of ten or more. The rearrangement joins TRBV7-2 to TRBJ1-5; 10 bases fit TRBD1. After removal of 5 bases from V and 6 bases from J, the junction contained 4 bases not matched to a gene. The CDR3 has 14 amino acids. Germline CDR1 is SGHTA and CDR2 is FQGNSA. The CDR3 here is CASSRDRGLQPQHF. CDR3 in DNA: TGTGCCAGCAGCCGAGACAGGGGGCTTCAGCCCCAGCATTTT.

The V gene is TRBV12-3 or TRBV12-4, the J gene TRBJ2-7; no definite D call. V gave up 5 bases and J gave up 8 bases, with 16 bases separating them. The CDR3 runs to 13 residues. CDR3 in amino acids: CASSGKGSGKQYV. The CDR3 nucleotides read TGTGCCAGCAGTGGGAAGGGATCCGGTAAGCAGTACGTC.

CDR3 residues: CASSIDSGVVGELFF. The CDR3 DNA follows: TGTGCCAGTAGTATAGATTCCGGGGTGGTCGGGGAGCTGTTTTTT. The genes are TRBV19 and TRBJ2-2; D is perhaps TRBD2 (5 bases). The CDR3 extends over 15 amino acids. Trimming shortened V by 0 bases and J by 7 bases, and 12 bases separated the two germline ends. Germline V gene data show CDR1 as LNHDA and CDR2 as SQIVND (reference sequence).

The chain's CDR3 is CASRARASNQPQHF. The CDR3, as DNA: TGTGCCAGTAGGGCCCGGGCGAGCAATCAGCCCCAGCATTTT. V and J are TRBV19 and TRBJ1-5; D is uncertain. Per germline, CDR1 LNHDA and CDR2 SQIVND (reference sequence). This CDR3 is built from 14 residues. The V end lost 6 bases, the J end lost 1 base, and 10 bases lay between the germline ends.

The chain links TRBV4-1 to TRBJ2-3; TRBD2 matches 9 bases. V shed 1 base, J shed 3 bases, and the junction held 14 bases outside the gene matches. The CDR3 is 19 amino acids. CDR1 and CDR2 (germline): MGHRA, YSYEKL. The CDR3 is CASSQGKGGRASLTDTQYF. Here the CDR3 DNA reads TGCGCCAGCAGCCAAGGGAAGGGCGGGAGGGCCTCGTTGACAGATACGCAGTATTTT.

This clonotype was detected ten times or more. The CDR3 here is CASSLDGRGNEKLFF. CDR3 sequence (DNA): TGTGCCAGCAGCTTAGATGGCAGGGGGAATGAAAAACTGTTTTTT. The rearrangement joins TRBV7-2 to TRBJ1-4; 7 bases fit TRBD1. The V and J ends lost 1 base and 5 bases, in that order; junction bases with no gene match: 4. The CDR3 is 15 amino acids. Germline V gene data show CDR1 as SGHTA and CDR2 as FQGNSA.

This clonotype was counted many times. This chain connects TRBV7-2 to TRBJ1-4; maybe TRBD1 (5 bases). With 2 bases removed from V and 3 bases from J, the gap between germline ends came to 10 bases. Germline V CDR1 and CDR2: SGHTA, FQGNSA. The CDR3 consists of 15 residues. This CDR3 is CASSLQGSANEKLFF. Here the CDR3 DNA reads TGTGCCAGCAGCTTACAGGGCTCGGCTAATGAAAAACTGTTTTTT.